Presented here are 26 T cell receptor beta chains from one specimen sequenced in a study of blood T cell repertoires in COVID-19. The data were produced by immunoSEQ multiplex PCR, yet TCRdb's version contains in-frame clones alone and is incomplete. The sample carries roughly 160,000 clones, 79% recorded once. The sample taken for sequencing was peripheral blood. The receptors here all came from a woman aged 55-70 years with COVID-19, enrolled during active disease.

The rearrangement links TRBV5-1 to TRBJ2-7, with D perhaps TRBD1 (5 bases). This CDR3 spans 15 amino acids. V dropped 4 bases and J dropped 3 bases, with 17 bases sitting between them. CDR1 and CDR2 (germline): SGHRS, YFSETQ. In DNA form, the CDR3 reads TGCGCCAGCAGCCCTGACAGTCGGACCCGCTACGAGCAGTACTTC. Protein sequence: CASSPDSRTRYEQYF.

This clone showed up just once. The chain joins TRBV30 to TRBJ2-2; 10 positions agree with TRBD1. With V trimmed by 2 bases and J by 5 bases, 2 bases remained unmatched. The V gene's germline CDR1 is GTSNPN and CDR2 SVGIG (reference sequence). The CDR3 spans 14 residues. For the CDR3, the DNA is TGTGCCTGGAGTAGGGGACAGGGGACCGGGGAGCTGTTTTTT. Its protein is CAWSRGQGTGELFF.

The rearrangement uses TRBV3-1 (or the pseudogene TRBV3-2) and TRBJ2-3, with D uncertain. The ends were cut back, 2 bases at V and 0 bases at J, with 9 bases in the middle. This CDR3 region has 15 residues. Germline V gene data show CDR1 as LGHDT and CDR2 as YNNKEL (reference sequence). The CDR3 region has the DNA TGTGCCAGCAGCCAAATAACAACCAGCACAGATACGCAGTATTTT. Translation gives CASSQITTSTDTQYF.

The chain couples TRBV27 to TRBJ1-5, with a tentative D call TRBD1 (6 bases). Trimming removed 6 bases at V and 6 bases at J, with 15 bases between. Germline-derived CDR1 and CDR2 are MNHEY and SMNVEV (reference sequence). CDR3 size: 14 residues. The chain's CDR3 is CASSGRGLGQPQHF. CDR3 in DNA: TGTGCCAGCAGCGGGCGGGGGCTCGGTCAGCCCCAGCATTTT.

V usage is TRBV7-9 and J usage is TRBJ1-5; D is possibly TRBD1 (6 bases). Germline V CDR1 and CDR2: SEHNR, FQNEAQ (reference sequence). The CDR3 has 15 residues. Trimming pared 5 bases from V and 5 bases from J, leaving 16 bases between. This chain's CDR3 is CASSEGGGAHQPQHF. The CDR3 DNA reads as TGTGCCAGCAGCGAAGGTGGGGGCGCCCATCAGCCCCAGCATTTT.

In this sample, this clone turned up a few times. The genes are TRBV7-2 and TRBJ1-5; D ambiguous. From germline, CDR1 is SGHTA and CDR2 FQGNSA. This CDR3 contains 14 residues. With 5 bases removed from V and 0 bases from J, the gap between germline ends came to 8 bases. As DNA, the CDR3 is TGTGCCAGCAGCGAGGGAAATAGCAATCAGCCCCAGCATTTT. Translation gives CASSEGNSNQPQHF.

This rearrangement joins TRBV27 to TRBJ2-7; possibly TRBD2 for D (6 bases). V was shortened by 2 bases and J by 5 bases, with 13 bases between the two germline ends. Germline assignment: CDR1 MNHEY and CDR2 SMNVEV (reference sequence). This CDR3 spans 14 amino acids. The CDR3 nucleotides are TGTGCCAGCAGTTTACGAAACGGGAGACACGAGCAGTACTTC. It encodes CASSLRNGRHEQYF.

This clone was counted once. This rearrangement joins TRBV7-3 to TRBJ2-2; tentative D call: TRBD1 (5 bases). The CDR3 is 14 residues long. Germline V gene sequence: CDR1 SGHTA, CDR2 FQGTGA. Between the trimmed V and J ends, which lost 5 bases and 5 bases, there was a span of 12 bases. The CDR3 region has the DNA TGTGCCAGCAGCGCAATTCAGGGTACCGGGGAGCTGTTTTTT. As protein: CASSAIQGTGELFF.

J is TRBJ1-4 and V is TRBV6-6; a possible D gene is TRBD1 (6 bases). CDR1 and CDR2 from the germline V gene are MNHNY and SVGAGI (reference sequence). With 7 bases removed from V and 2 bases from J, the gap between germline ends came to 14 bases. The CDR3 extends over 15 amino acids. This CDR3 is CASTTGQSTNEKLFF. The CDR3 nucleotides read TGTGCCAGCACAACAGGGCAGTCGACTAATGAAAAACTGTTTTTT.

V and J are TRBV18 and TRBJ2-3; D gene uncertain. Germline lookup yields CDR1 KGHSH and CDR2 LQKENI. The V end was cut by 6 bases, the J end by 4 bases, with 11 bases between. This CDR3 region has 13 residues. In nucleotides, the CDR3 is TGTGCCAGCTCGTTCTCTAGTGCAGATACGCAGTATTTT. Its protein product is CASSFSSADTQYF.

This chain's CDR3 is CASSFGTSGSETQYF. DNA for the CDR3: TGTGCCAGTAGTTTCGGGACTAGCGGGAGTGAGACCCAGTACTTC. The rearrangement uses TRBV19 and TRBJ2-5, with 14 bases aligning to TRBD2. The V gene end was trimmed by 5 bases and the J gene end by 5 bases; junction bases not matched to a gene: 4. The germline V gene encodes CDR1 LNHDA and CDR2 SQIVND (reference sequence). This CDR3 comprises 15 residues.

The chain combines TRBV11-2 with TRBJ2-5; 10 nucleotides align to TRBD1. Germline CDR1 and CDR2: SGHAT and FQNNGV. CDR3 size: 14 residues. The V segment lost 7 bases and the J segment 4 bases; nucleotides outside the gene matches: 6. The CDR3 DNA follows: TGTGCCAGCACTACGGACAGGGGGACAGAGACCCAGTACTTC. This encodes CASTTDRGTETQYF.

The V call is TRBV6-5, the J call TRBJ2-7; no firm D call. Germline assignment: CDR1 MNHEY and CDR2 SVGAGI. This CDR3 is built from 14 residues. With 6 bases removed from V and 2 bases from J, the gap between germline ends came to 14 bases. This chain's CDR3 is CASRTLETPYEQYF. CDR3 nucleotides: TGTGCCAGCAGAACCCTAGAAACCCCCTACGAGCAGTACTTC.

CDR3 amino acids: CASSPRTNFAEAFF. Written as DNA, the CDR3 is TGTGCCAGCAGCCCGCGTACCAACTTTGCTGAAGCTTTCTTT. J is TRBJ1-1 and V is TRBV7-8; D is unresolved. CDR3 length: 14 amino acids. Per germline, CDR1 SGHVS and CDR2 FQNEAQ. Trimming pared 5 bases from V and 6 bases from J, leaving 16 bases between.

The V call is TRBV7-2, the J call TRBJ2-1, with D perhaps TRBD2 (5 bases). Germline V lookup: CDR1 SGHTA, CDR2 FQGNSA. V lost 1 base and J lost 7, with 14 bases in between. The CDR3 covers 15 residues. The CDR3 sequence: CASSLDGIATNEQFF. The DNA of the CDR3 is TGTGCCAGCAGCTTAGACGGGATTGCTACAAATGAGCAGTTCTTC.

The chain is built from TRBV11-1 and TRBJ2-5; a weak D match, TRBD2 (6 bases). Germline CDR1 reads SGHAT; CDR2 reads FQDESV (reference sequence). Trimming removed 1 base from V and 4 bases from J, with 7 bases in between. The CDR3 is 13 amino acids. This CDR3 is CASSLGRGETQYF. DNA for the CDR3: TGTGCCAGCAGCTTAGGGCGGGGAGAGACCCAGTACTTC.

This sequence joins TRBV3-1 (or the pseudogene TRBV3-2) and TRBJ2-5, with D possibly matching TRBD2 (6 bases). Germline CDR1 and CDR2: LGHDT and YNNKEL (reference sequence). The CDR3 totals 14 residues. V lost 11 bases, J lost 5 bases, and 21 bases lay in between. CDR3 region: CASRKGAGRETQYF. Here the CDR3 DNA reads TGTGCCTCCCGAAAGGGAGCGGGCCGCGAGACCCAGTACTTC.

This chain uses TRBV5-8 with TRBJ2-7; 10 nucleotides align to TRBD1. Germline CDR1 SGHTS, CDR2 YDEGEE. The CDR3 spans 17 residues. The V segment lost 3 bases and the J segment 1 base; nucleotides outside the gene matches: 10. CDR3 DNA: TGTGCCAGCAGCTCGGACTCGGGACAGGGGCCGTCCTACGAGCAGTACTTC. Translating gives CASSSDSGQGPSYEQYF.

The CDR3 region has the DNA TGTGCCAGCAGCACTAGCGGGGAGTGGGGGCAGTTCTTC. This encodes CASSTSGEWGQFF. The chain links TRBV5-8 to TRBJ2-1, with 10 bases identical to TRBD2. Germline trimming cut 4 bases from V and 12 bases from J; bases unmatched to any gene: 7. The germline V gene encodes CDR1 SGHTS and CDR2 YDEGEE. The CDR3 loop spans 13 amino acids.

V usage is TRBV9 and J usage is TRBJ2-1; no clear D gene. CDR3 length: 15 residues. Trimming cost V 3 bases and J 0 bases, with 10 bases left between them. The germline gives CDR1 SGDLS, CDR2 YYNGEE. The CDR3 DNA reads TGTGCCAGCAGCGCGAGCGAGGCCTCCTACAATGAGCAGTTCTTC. Translation: CASSASEASYNEQFF.

V is TRBV19 and J is TRBJ1-5; TRBD1 is a possible D gene (5 bases). The CDR3 length is 15 residues. V was clipped by 5 bases and J by 6 bases, with 17 bases between them. Germline lookup yields CDR1 LNHDA and CDR2 SQIVND (reference sequence). Here the CDR3 reads CASSLKGPGGQPQHF. As DNA, the CDR3 is TGTGCCAGTAGTCTGAAGGGACCGGGGGGTCAGCCCCAGCATTTT.

The table lists this clone with a few counts. The rearrangement links TRBV29-1 to TRBJ2-5, with TRBD1 matching 11 bases. CDR3 size: 15 residues. Germline V gene sequence: CDR1 SQVTM, CDR2 ANQGSEA. V was clipped by 2 bases and J by 5 bases; unmatched bases: 7. CDR3: CSVEPGQGAGETQYF. The CDR3 DNA follows: TGCAGCGTTGAACCTGGACAGGGGGCAGGGGAGACCCAGTACTTC.

The V call is TRBV6-5, the J call TRBJ2-7, with a tentative D call TRBD1 (5 bases). This CDR3 has 14 amino acids. Germline CDR1 and CDR2: MNHEY and SVGAGI. Trimming shortened V by 2 bases and J by 4 bases, and 12 bases separated the two germline ends. As DNA, the CDR3 is TGTGCCAGCAGTTACCGCAGGGAAATGTACGAGCAGTACTTC. Protein sequence: CASSYRREMYEQYF.

The V call is TRBV2, the J call TRBJ2-1; D possibly corresponds to TRBD1 (5 bases). This CDR3 has 14 residues. Between the trimmed V and J ends, which lost 3 bases and 6 bases, there was a span of 12 bases. Germline V lookup: CDR1 SNHLY, CDR2 FYNNEI. The CDR3 loop is CASSDTTGSNEQFF. CDR3 in DNA: TGTGCCAGCAGTGACACAACAGGCTCCAATGAGCAGTTCTTC.

V is TRBV14 and J is TRBJ1-6; 7 bases fit TRBD1. The CDR3 is made up of 14 amino acids. Germline assignment: CDR1 SGHDN and CDR2 FVKESK. After removal of 2 bases from V and 6 bases from J, the junction contained 1 base not matched to a gene. This chain's CDR3 is CASSQNRGNSPLHF. In DNA form, the CDR3 reads TGTGCCAGCAGCCAAAACAGGGGTAATTCACCCCTCCACTTT.

This clone came up once. V is TRBV9 and J is TRBJ1-4; 12 positions agree with TRBD1. V gave up 5 bases and J gave up 5 bases; unmatched junction bases: 13. Per germline, CDR1 SGDLS and CDR2 YYNGEE. CDR3 length equals 18 residues. Here the CDR3 reads CASRGTGGAVSSNEKLFF. CDR3 sequence (DNA): TGTGCCAGCAGAGGGACAGGGGGCGCCGTCAGCTCCAATGAAAAACTGTTTTTT.